This paragraph reports one TCR beta chain. Its specificity is not known. Looked up from germline, CDR1 is MGHRA and CDR2 is YSYEKL. The CDR3 totals 16 residues. V lost 0 bases, J lost 6 bases, and 12 bases lay in between. The time point: cycle 4 day 1 (C4D1), after 6 weeks of nivolumab. Brentuximab vedotin exposure varied among the patients, all of whom had relapsed after autologous stem cell transplantation. Clones were read by immunoSEQ multiplex PCR, and TCRdb kept only the in-frame ones, dropping some. The repertoire has about 47,000 clones, roughly 90% of them found once; the top ten carry more than 11%. This sample is part of a study of PD-1 blockade in classical Hodgkin lymphoma. Whole-study results and caveats: The study reported lower baseline TCR diversity in newly diagnosed patients than in healthy donors.

V and J are TRBV4-1 and TRBJ1-6, with D uncertain. The receptor comes from a human donor with classical Hodgkin lymphoma. The starting material was peripheral blood mononuclear cells (PBMCs), obtained before the fourth cycle of nivolumab. This CDR3 reads CASSQDTSTGNSPLHF. The DNA of the CDR3 is TGCGCCAGCAGCCAAGATACGTCAACCGGTAATTCACCCCTCCACTTT.